The following is a TCR beta chain sequence with its context. What it binds is not known. Looked up from germline, CDR1 is SGHAT and CDR2 is FQNNGV. The CDR3 consists of 13 residues. V was clipped by 7 bases and J by 3 bases; unmatched bases: 2. Generated by immunoSEQ multiplex PCR, the TCRdb table keeps only in-frame clones and is missing some. Of approximately 100,000 clones listed, around 88% are singletons. The data are from a study of identifying expanded T cells in peripheral blood. Study-wide points: Over approximately two and four weeks, about 16 and 19 clones changed, versus roughly 1.1 between replicates.

The TCR originated in a person between 18 and 75 years old in good health. The sequenced sample consisted of blood. The chain links TRBV11-2 to TRBJ2-7; 11 bases fit TRBD2. CDR3 coding DNA: TGTGCCAGCAACACTAGCGGGGGCTACGAGCAGTACTTC. Translated: CASNTSGGYEQYF.